This is a list of T cell receptor beta chains from one sample in a study of shared clonotypes between healthy human individuals. Assay used: immunoSEQ multiplex PCR; TCRdb lists only in-frame clones, some missing. The table records 2 million to 2.5 million clones, about nine tenths of them present only once. Sequenced: naive CD4+ T cells from PBMCs. The receptors stem from a man between 18 and 29 years old in good health. Some clones in this sample may be carry-over from other donors' samples. Each CDR3 is given with its conserved first and last residue. Fields, in order: J gene, clone size, V gene, D gene, CDR3 DNA, CDR3 protein. A D gene is named only where the DNA matches it firmly. Size is omitted from some rows. Given values are once, few, many or a class for expanded clones.

j_call: TRBJ1-1; clone_size: -; v_call: TRBV18; d_call: -; cdr3_nt: TGTGCCAGCTCACCCCAGGGCCCGGCCACTAAAGCTTTCTTT; cdr3_aa: CASSPQGPATKAFF
j_call: TRBJ2-6; clone_size: -; v_call: TRBV7-2; d_call: -; cdr3_nt: TGTGCCAGCAGCCCACGGGTCAGCTCTGGGGCCAACGTCCTGACTTTC; cdr3_aa: CASSPRVSSGANVLTF
j_call: TRBJ2-1; clone_size: -; v_call: TRBV7-3; d_call: -; cdr3_nt: TGTGCCAGCAGCCCGCGACTGAGCTCCTACAATGAGCAGTTCTTC; cdr3_aa: CASSPRLSSYNEQFF
j_call: TRBJ2-7; clone_size: -; v_call: TRBV6-1; d_call: TRBD2; cdr3_nt: TGTGCCAGCAGCCTAGCGGGAGGGCCGGGCGAGCAGTACTTC; cdr3_aa: CASSLAGGPGEQYF
j_call: TRBJ1-3; clone_size: -; v_call: TRBV5-1; d_call: -; cdr3_nt: TGCGCCAGCAGCTTGGGAGCGAACTCTGGAAACACCATATATTTT; cdr3_aa: CASSLGANSGNTIYF
j_call: TRBJ1-4; clone_size: -; v_call: TRBV5-6; d_call: TRBD1; cdr3_nt: TGTGCCAGCAGCGTCGACAGGGGGTGGGAAAAACTGTTTTTT; cdr3_aa: CASSVDRGWEKLFF
j_call: TRBJ1-2; clone_size: -; v_call: TRBV11-2; d_call: TRBD1; cdr3_nt: TGTGCCAGCAGCTATCACCGGGACAGGGCCAGCTACACCTTC; cdr3_aa: CASSYHRDRASYTF
j_call: TRBJ2-4; clone_size: once; v_call: TRBV29-1; d_call: TRBD2; cdr3_nt: TGCAGCGTTGGGGTAGCGGGAGTCGAAAACATTCAGTACTTC; cdr3_aa: CSVGVAGVENIQYF
j_call: TRBJ1-5; clone_size: -; v_call: TRBV28; d_call: TRBD1; cdr3_nt: TGTGCCAGCAGTTCGGTGGGGGACAGGGGTTACAATCAGCCCCAGCATTTT; cdr3_aa: CASSSVGDRGYNQPQHF
j_call: TRBJ2-2; clone_size: -; v_call: TRBV5-6; d_call: -; cdr3_nt: TGTGCCAGCAGCCCGCCGTGGGGGGGCAGCACCGGGGAGCTGTTTTTT; cdr3_aa: CASSPPWGGSTGELFF
j_call: TRBJ1-1; clone_size: -; v_call: TRBV9; d_call: -; cdr3_nt: TGTGCCAGCAGCGCCACAGCGAACACTGAAGCTTTCTTT; cdr3_aa: CASSATANTEAFF
j_call: TRBJ1-5; clone_size: -; v_call: TRBV18; d_call: TRBD1; cdr3_nt: TGTGCCAGCTCACCCCAGGCGACAGGGGTGGGAGCCCAGCATTTT; cdr3_aa: CASSPQATGVGAQHF
j_call: TRBJ1-5; clone_size: -; v_call: TRBV6-1; d_call: -; cdr3_nt: TGTGCCAGCAGTGCGGTTTATAGCAATCAGCCCCAGCATTTT; cdr3_aa: CASSAVYSNQPQHF
j_call: TRBJ2-4; clone_size: -; v_call: TRBV10-3; d_call: -; cdr3_nt: TGTGCCATCAGTGAGTCGTTACCAAAAAACATTCAGTACTTC; cdr3_aa: CAISESLPKNIQYF
j_call: TRBJ2-1; clone_size: -; v_call: TRBV30; d_call: -; cdr3_nt: TGTGCCTGGAGGGGGCGTCATACTGAGGTGCGCTCCTACAATGAGCAGTTCTTC; cdr3_aa: CAWRGRHTEVRSYNEQFF
j_call: TRBJ1-1; clone_size: -; v_call: TRBV28; d_call: -; cdr3_nt: TGTGCCAGCACTCTAGGGGGTGGGTTGGCTGAAGCTTTCTTT; cdr3_aa: CASTLGGGLAEAFF
j_call: TRBJ2-7; clone_size: -; v_call: TRBV6-1; d_call: TRBD2; cdr3_nt: TGTGCCAGCAGCGCCGGACTAGCGGGAACTCACGAGCAGTACTTC; cdr3_aa: CASSAGLAGTHEQYF
j_call: TRBJ2-5; clone_size: -; v_call: TRBV11-2; d_call: TRBD2; cdr3_nt: TGTGCCAGCATGGTGGGGGGGGATCTACCCAGAGAGACCCAGTACTTC; cdr3_aa: CASMVGGDLPRETQYF
j_call: TRBJ1-5; clone_size: -; v_call: TRBV19; d_call: -; cdr3_nt: TGTGCCAGTAGTATAGATCTCCGGAGTGATGGCTCTCAGCCCCAGCATTTT; cdr3_aa: CASSIDLRSDGSQPQHF
j_call: TRBJ2-7; clone_size: once; v_call: TRBV28; d_call: TRBD1; cdr3_nt: TGTGCCAGCAGTTCTGGACAGGGAGCCTACGAGCAGTACTTC; cdr3_aa: CASSSGQGAYEQYF
j_call: TRBJ2-2; clone_size: -; v_call: TRBV5-1; d_call: -; cdr3_nt: TGCGCCAGCAGCTTGAAAGGGACTCTCTCCCCCGGGGAGCTGTTTTTT; cdr3_aa: CASSLKGTLSPGELFF
j_call: TRBJ2-3; clone_size: -; v_call: TRBV6-6; d_call: TRBD2; cdr3_nt: TGTGCCAGCAGTGGGGGGGGAAGCACAGATACGCAGTATTTT; cdr3_aa: CASSGGGSTDTQYF
j_call: TRBJ2-5; clone_size: -; v_call: TRBV12-5; d_call: TRBD2; cdr3_nt: TGTGCTAGTGCCGTAGCGGGAGGGTCGGAGACCCAGTACTTC; cdr3_aa: CASAVAGGSETQYF
j_call: TRBJ2-1; clone_size: -; v_call: TRBV5-1; d_call: TRBD2; cdr3_nt: TGCGCCAGCAGCCTGGGACTAGCGGGAGGGTTCTACAATGAGCAGTTCTTC; cdr3_aa: CASSLGLAGGFYNEQFF
j_call: TRBJ2-7; clone_size: -; v_call: TRBV6-6; d_call: TRBD1; cdr3_nt: TGTGCCAGCAGCCCCGGGACAGGTCTCGACGAGCAGTACTTC; cdr3_aa: CASSPGTGLDEQYF
j_call: TRBJ1-5; clone_size: -; v_call: TRBV11-2; d_call: -; cdr3_nt: TGTGCCAGCAGCTTAGAAGGTTATCGAAATCAGCCCCAGCATTTT; cdr3_aa: CASSLEGYRNQPQHF
j_call: TRBJ1-3; clone_size: -; v_call: TRBV4-1; d_call: -; cdr3_nt: TGCGCCAGCAACCTGGGACATCAAGCTGGAAACACCATATATTTT; cdr3_aa: CASNLGHQAGNTIYF
j_call: TRBJ2-7; clone_size: -; v_call: TRBV2; d_call: -; cdr3_nt: TGTGCCAGCAGTTCCCTCCTGTTCGGGCAGTACTTC; cdr3_aa: CASSSLLFGQYF
j_call: TRBJ1-1; clone_size: -; v_call: TRBV4-3; d_call: TRBD1; cdr3_nt: TGCGCCAGCAGCCACAACGGACAGGGGAACACTGAAGCTTTCTTT; cdr3_aa: CASSHNGQGNTEAFF
j_call: TRBJ2-3; clone_size: -; v_call: TRBV5-1; d_call: TRBD2; cdr3_nt: TGCGCCAGCAGCCGTTGGTCAGGGAGCACTAGCGGGAGATCAGATACGCAGTATTTT; cdr3_aa: CASSRWSGSTSGRSDTQYF
j_call: TRBJ1-2; clone_size: -; v_call: TRBV5-8; d_call: -; cdr3_nt: TGTGCCAGCAGCCTAGGGGACAACTATGGCTACACCTTC; cdr3_aa: CASSLGDNYGYTF
j_call: TRBJ2-7; clone_size: once; v_call: TRBV6-1; d_call: TRBD2; cdr3_nt: TGTGCCAGCACCCTACTGACTAGCGGGGGGTACGAGCAGTACTTC; cdr3_aa: CASTLLTSGGYEQYF
j_call: TRBJ2-2; clone_size: -; v_call: TRBV5-1; d_call: -; cdr3_nt: TGCGCCAGCAGCTCACAGTCCACCGGGGAGCTGTTTTTT; cdr3_aa: CASSSQSTGELFF
j_call: TRBJ2-1; clone_size: -; v_call: TRBV28; d_call: -; cdr3_nt: TGTGCCAGCAGTTTCATGGAAAACTTGAATGAGCAGTTCTTC; cdr3_aa: CASSFMENLNEQFF
j_call: TRBJ2-1; clone_size: -; v_call: TRBV7-2; d_call: -; cdr3_nt: TGTGCCAGCAGCTTAAACAGCTACAATGAGCAGTTCTTC; cdr3_aa: CASSLNSYNEQFF
j_call: TRBJ2-3; clone_size: -; v_call: TRBV28; d_call: -; cdr3_nt: TGTGCCAGCAGTTTTCAGGGGAGCGGGGTGGGGGATACGCAGTATTTT; cdr3_aa: CASSFQGSGVGDTQYF
j_call: TRBJ2-5; clone_size: -; v_call: TRBV5-6; d_call: TRBD2; cdr3_nt: TGTGCCAGCAGCTTTCTAGCGGGGGGCCAAGAGACCCAGTACTTC; cdr3_aa: CASSFLAGGQETQYF
j_call: TRBJ1-2; clone_size: -; v_call: TRBV7-6; d_call: -; cdr3_nt: TGTGCCAGCAGCCGGCGCCAGGACAGTCCGGCTGGCTACACCTTC; cdr3_aa: CASSRRQDSPAGYTF